This T cell receptor (beta chain) was retrieved from a study of blood T cells in healthy people across ages. Findings and caveats of the study: Naive T cell percentage strongly correlated with TCR beta diversity. In long-lived donors, naive CD4+ cell counts and diversity exceeded those of aged donors.

As to this clonotype: Its antigen is not known.

Alongside a J-beta primer mix, a sample-barcoded 5' primer served in a second PCR lasting about 6 to 12 cycles. TCRdb used MiXCR to reprocess the 5' RACE reads, holding one entry per CDR3 protein. The sample carries about 580,000 distinct CDR3 sequences, 40% to 50% recorded once. Germline CDR1 reads MNHEY; CDR2 reads SVGEGT. Trimming removed 3 bases from V and 2 bases from J, with 6 bases in between. The CDR3 has 13 amino acids. The rearrangement links TRBV6-2 or TRBV6-3 to TRBJ2-3; D is undetermined. The specimen sequenced was blood. This sequence was found in a man older than 75 in good health. As DNA, the CDR3 is TGTGCCAGCAGTTATATGCCCACAGATACGCAGTATTTT. Amino acid sequence: CASSYMPTDTQYF.